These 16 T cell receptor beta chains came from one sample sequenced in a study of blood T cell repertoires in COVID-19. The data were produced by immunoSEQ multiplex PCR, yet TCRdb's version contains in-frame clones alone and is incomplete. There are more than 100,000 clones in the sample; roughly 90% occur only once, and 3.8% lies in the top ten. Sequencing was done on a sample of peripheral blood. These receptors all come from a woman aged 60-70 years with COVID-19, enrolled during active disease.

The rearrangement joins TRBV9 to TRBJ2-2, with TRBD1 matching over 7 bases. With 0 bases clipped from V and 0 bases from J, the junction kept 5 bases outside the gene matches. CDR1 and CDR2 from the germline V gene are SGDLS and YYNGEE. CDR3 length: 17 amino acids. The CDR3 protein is CASSVDVTGANTGELFF. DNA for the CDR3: TGTGCCAGCAGCGTAGATGTTACAGGGGCGAACACCGGGGAGCTGTTTTTT.

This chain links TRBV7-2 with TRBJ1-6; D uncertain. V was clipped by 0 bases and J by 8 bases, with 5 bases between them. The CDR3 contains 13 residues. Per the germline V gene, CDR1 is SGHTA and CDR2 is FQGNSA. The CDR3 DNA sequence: TGTGCCAGCAGCTTAGCGAGGGATTCACCCCTCCACTTT. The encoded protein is CASSLARDSPLHF.

DNA for the CDR3: TGTGCCAGTAGGAGCGGGGGTACTAGCACAGATACGCAGTATTTT. Protein: CASRSGGTSTDTQYF. The chain couples TRBV19 to TRBJ2-3; 8 nucleotides match TRBD2. Germline V CDR1 and CDR2: LNHDA, SQIVND (reference sequence). The CDR3 covers 15 residues. V lost 6 bases, J lost 0 bases, and 5 bases stayed unmatched. Filled out from reference TRBV19 and TRBJ2-3, the complete variable domain reads DGGITQSPKYLFRKEGQNVTLSCEQNLNHDAMYWYRQDPGQGLRLIYYSQIVNDFQKGDIAEGYSVSREKKESFPLTVTSAQKNPTAFYLCASRSGGTSTDTQYFGPGTRLTVL.

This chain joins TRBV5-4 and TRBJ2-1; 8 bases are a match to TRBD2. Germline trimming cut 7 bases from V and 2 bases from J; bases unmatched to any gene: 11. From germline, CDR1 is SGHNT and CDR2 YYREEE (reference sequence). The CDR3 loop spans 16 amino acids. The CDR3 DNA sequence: TGTGCCAGCGTCCCGGGGGGGCCGGCGACCTACAATGAGCAGTTCTTC. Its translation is CASVPGGPATYNEQFF.

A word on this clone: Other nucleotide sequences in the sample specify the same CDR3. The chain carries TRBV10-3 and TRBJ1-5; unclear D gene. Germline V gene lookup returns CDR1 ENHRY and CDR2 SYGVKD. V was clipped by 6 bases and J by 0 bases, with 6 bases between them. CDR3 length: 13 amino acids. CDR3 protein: CAIRGDSNQPQHF. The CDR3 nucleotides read TGTGCCATCAGAGGAGATAGCAATCAGCCCCAGCATTTT.

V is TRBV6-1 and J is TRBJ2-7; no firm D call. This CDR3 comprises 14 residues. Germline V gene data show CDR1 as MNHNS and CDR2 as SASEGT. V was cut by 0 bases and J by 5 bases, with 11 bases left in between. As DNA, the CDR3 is TGTGCCAGCAGTGAAGCAACTGCGGTCCACGAGCAGTACTTC. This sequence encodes CASSEATAVHEQYF.

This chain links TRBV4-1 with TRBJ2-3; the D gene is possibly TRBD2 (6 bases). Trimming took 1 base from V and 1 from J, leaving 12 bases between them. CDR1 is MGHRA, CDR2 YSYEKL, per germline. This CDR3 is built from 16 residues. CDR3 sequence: CASSQARGIGTDTQYF. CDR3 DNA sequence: TGCGCCAGCAGCCAAGCTCGGGGGATTGGCACAGATACGCAGTATTTT.

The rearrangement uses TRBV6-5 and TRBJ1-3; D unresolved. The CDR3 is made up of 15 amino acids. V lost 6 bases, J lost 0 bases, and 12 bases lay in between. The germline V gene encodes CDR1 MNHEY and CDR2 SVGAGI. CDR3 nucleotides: TGTGCCAGCAGGCGCACGGGGAGCTCTGGAAACACCATATATTTT. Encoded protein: CASRRTGSSGNTIYF.

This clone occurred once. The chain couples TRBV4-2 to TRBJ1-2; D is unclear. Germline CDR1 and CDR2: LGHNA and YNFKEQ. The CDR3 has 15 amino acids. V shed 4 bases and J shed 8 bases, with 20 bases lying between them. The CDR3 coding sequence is TGTGCCAGCAGCCTTAAAGCACTGGCGGCTGACGGCTACACCTTC. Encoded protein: CASSLKALAADGYTF.

The CDR3 sequence: CASSRTGGFYEQYF. The CDR3 DNA follows: TGCGCCAGCAGCCGGACAGGGGGCTTTTACGAGCAGTACTTC. The J gene is TRBJ2-7, the V gene TRBV5-1; TRBD1 agrees at 11 bases. Germline lookup yields CDR1 SGHRS and CDR2 YFSETQ. V dropped 4 bases and J dropped 4; count of bases not matched to a gene: 4. The CDR3 length is 14 residues.

The CDR3 loop reads CASSDDRGWETQYF. The CDR3 region has the DNA TGTGCCAGCAGCGACGACAGGGGGTGGGAGACCCAGTACTTC. The V and J genes are TRBV9 and TRBJ2-5; 9 nucleotides match TRBD1. The CDR3 is 14 amino acids. Germline V lookup: CDR1 SGDLS, CDR2 YYNGEE. Unmatched junction bases numbered 5, after V lost 3 bases and J lost 5 bases.

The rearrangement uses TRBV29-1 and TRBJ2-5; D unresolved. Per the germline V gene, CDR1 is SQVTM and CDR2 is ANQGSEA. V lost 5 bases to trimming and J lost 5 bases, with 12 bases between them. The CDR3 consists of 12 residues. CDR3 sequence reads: CSVTMPGETQYF. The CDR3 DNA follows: TGCAGCGTTACTATGCCTGGGGAGACCCAGTACTTC. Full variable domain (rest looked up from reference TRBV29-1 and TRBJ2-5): SAVISQKPSRDICQRGTSLTIQCQVDSQVTMMFWYRQQPGQSLTLIATANQGSEATYESGFVIDKFPISRPNLTFSTLTVSNMSPEDSSIYLCSVTMPGETQYFGPGTRLLVL.

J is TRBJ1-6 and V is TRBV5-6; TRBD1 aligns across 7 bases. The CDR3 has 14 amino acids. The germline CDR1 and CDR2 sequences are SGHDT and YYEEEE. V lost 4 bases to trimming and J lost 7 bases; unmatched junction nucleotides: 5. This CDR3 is CASSLAGGNSPLHF. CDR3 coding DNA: TGTGCCAGCAGCCTGGCAGGGGGGAATTCACCCCTCCACTTT.

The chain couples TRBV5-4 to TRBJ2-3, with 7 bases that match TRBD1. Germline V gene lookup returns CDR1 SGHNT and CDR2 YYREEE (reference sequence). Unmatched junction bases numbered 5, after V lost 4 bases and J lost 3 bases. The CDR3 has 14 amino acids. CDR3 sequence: CASSRPQGTDTQYF. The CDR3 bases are TGTGCCAGCAGCCGCCCACAGGGGACAGATACGCAGTATTTT.

This CDR3 is CASSRDRPPGEQYF. Here the CDR3 DNA reads TGTGCCAGCAGCCGGGACAGGCCGCCTGGCGAGCAGTACTTC. The V and J genes are TRBV7-8 and TRBJ2-7; 8 bases line up with TRBD1. Trimming took 5 bases from V and 6 from J; bases not matched to a gene: 9. The CDR3 spans 14 residues. In germline, CDR1 is SGHVS, CDR2 FQNEAQ.

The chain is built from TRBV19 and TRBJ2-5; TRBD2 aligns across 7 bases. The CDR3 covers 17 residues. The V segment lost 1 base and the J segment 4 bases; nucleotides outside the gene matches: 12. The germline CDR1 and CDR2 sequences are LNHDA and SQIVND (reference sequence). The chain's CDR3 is CASSIARASGLGETQYF. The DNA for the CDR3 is TGTGCCAGTAGTATAGCAAGAGCTAGCGGTTTGGGAGAGACCCAGTACTTC.